This TCR beta chain is drawn from a study of blood T cell repertoires in COVID-19. V lost 3 bases and J lost 9; bases outside the gene matches: 15. The CDR3 has 16 amino acids. Germline assignment: CDR1 SGHNT and CDR2 YYREEE (reference sequence). Original data processing: Nucleated cell counts were estimated from reference gene primer amplification. Here immunoSEQ multiplex PCR was the method, and the copy in TCRdb shows in-frame clones only, minus some. Clone size and V and J calls were adopted from that table, with D and trimming inferred from the DNA. Among more than 250,000 clones, roughly 90% were seen once, and the ten largest hold around 18%.

The material sequenced was PBMCs or T cells enriched from blood (not recorded which). This clonotype was obtained from a woman aged 30 to 39 who had recovered from COVID-19. This chain joins TRBV5-4 and TRBJ2-1; TRBD2 agrees at 7 bases. The DNA of the CDR3 is TGTGCCAGCAGCTCCGGGAGAGGGAGGGCCCTCGGTGAGCAGTTCTTC. This translates into CASSSGRGRALGEQFF. The complete variable domain, with remaining parts taken from reference TRBV5-4 and TRBJ2-1, reads ETGVTQSPTHLIKTRGQQVTLRCSSQSGHNTVSWYQQALGQGPQFIFQYYREEENGRGNFPPRFSGLQFPNYSSELNVNALELDDSALYLCASSSGRGRALGEQFFGPGTRLTVL.